The rows below give T cell receptor beta chains drawn from one sample of a study of Graves' ophthalmopathy and Graves' hyperthyroidism. In TCRdb, the multiplex PCR reads were re-called with MiXCR into one record per CDR3 protein. The sample holds 450,000 or so distinct CDR3 sequences, around 14% seen once. What was sequenced was blood. The receptors here all came from a woman aged 25 to 39 with Graves' ophthalmopathy. Each CDR3 is given without its conserved first and last residue. Fields, in order: CDR3 protein, J gene, V gene.

ASSPSDAYEQY TRBJ2-7 TRBV6-5
SVLIHRAEIAEAF TRBJ1-1 TRBV29-1
ASRTFDNSPLH TRBJ1-6 TRBV28
ASSRGLAGSYEQY TRBJ2-7 TRBV4-1
ASSLAPQGAQY TRBJ2-5 TRBV5-6
ASSARTEAF TRBJ1-1 TRBV2
ASSLVTGGGEQY TRBJ2-7 TRBV7-8
ASKGGSYEQY TRBJ2-7 TRBV5-1
ASSFPGDRVVY TRBJ1-3 TRBV7-8
ASSLAAGGQTYEQY TRBJ2-7 TRBV27
ASSGYSYHT TRBJ1-2 TRBV2
ASSPEGGGPYEQY TRBJ2-7 TRBV6-1
AISGDRDSYEQY TRBJ2-7 TRBV10-3
ASRRDPGGNTEAF TRBJ1-1 TRBV28
ASSDSGGGYGYT TRBJ1-2 TRBV2
ASSRLAGVESTTYEQY TRBJ2-7 TRBV6-4
ATDAWGYT TRBJ1-2 TRBV30
ATVQETQY TRBJ2-5 TRBV28
ASSSGQGANYGYT TRBJ1-2 TRBV5-5
ATSRDSGAETQY TRBJ2-5 TRBV15
ASSQVGQPNTEAF TRBJ1-1 TRBV4-1
ASGRIGTGVDYEQY TRBJ2-7 TRBV4-1
ASSEVGIGETQY TRBJ2-5 TRBV2
ASSQDRLAWHRQETQY TRBJ2-5 TRBV4-1
ASSTPPGRGGELF TRBJ2-2 TRBV12-3/TRBV12-4
ATSEGGTLGNTIY TRBJ1-3 TRBV24-1
SASHQETQY TRBJ2-5 TRBV20-1
ASSPWGSVRAEAF TRBJ1-1 TRBV28
ASSPDRDQPQH TRBJ1-5 TRBV6-5
ASSPLLLQGGGQPQH TRBJ1-5 TRBV12-3/TRBV12-4
ASSYEREGRNIQY TRBJ2-4 TRBV12-3/TRBV12-4
SARGEGSGYEQY TRBJ2-7 TRBV20-1
ASSTRRSSGNTIY TRBJ1-3 TRBV7-8
ACSLVPYEQY TRBJ2-7 TRBV12-3/TRBV12-4
ASSPNAGQANYGYT TRBJ1-2 TRBV18
ATSDFDRESLNQPQH TRBJ1-5 TRBV24-1
SASKPQGHTETQY TRBJ2-5 TRBV20-1
ASSLASGAWNEQF TRBJ2-1 TRBV12-3/TRBV12-4
ASSIYDRGTGANVLT TRBJ2-6 TRBV19
ASSPRQGRDTGELF TRBJ2-2 TRBV11-1
ASSRPQADRRPQNTGELF TRBJ2-2 TRBV4-2
ACGTRIRETQY TRBJ2-5 TRBV30
ASSPLVQGFRYGYT TRBJ1-2 TRBV14
AINRPGIDTQY TRBJ2-3 TRBV10-3
ASSYRGSETQY TRBJ2-5 TRBV6-5
ASSYSPDPLNTEAF TRBJ1-1 TRBV6-2/TRBV6-3
ASSRDREATEAF TRBJ1-1 TRBV6-5
AWSGHTGRSQPQH TRBJ1-5 TRBV30
ASSLFSRVGETQY TRBJ2-5 TRBV27
ASRPTSDRGYGYT TRBJ1-2 TRBV28
ASSLVPGSNTGELF TRBJ2-2 TRBV28
ATSSRRTGNQPQH TRBJ1-5 TRBV15
ASSSRDRGIYGYT TRBJ1-2 TRBV5-1
ASSFRPGWETQY TRBJ2-5 TRBV12-3/TRBV12-4
AISESPGQPRSNQPQH TRBJ1-5 TRBV10-3
ASSSETSRNTGELF TRBJ2-2 TRBV5-6
ASSDSKQGLEAGELF TRBJ2-2 TRBV6-4
ASSPTGNRGYT TRBJ1-2 TRBV3-1
ASQQGLGEQY TRBJ2-7 TRBV30
ASSVGSARSYEQY TRBJ2-7 TRBV9